This is a list of T cell receptor beta chains from one sample in a study of cytomegalovirus exposure and HLA in healthy donors. Sequenced by immunoSEQ multiplex PCR; TCRdb stores in-frame clones only, minus some. The sample contains 220,000 or so clones, around nine tenths of which appear only once. Sequenced sample: PBMCs. The receptors shown here come from a woman between 18 and 29 years old in good health and CMV-seronegative. Both conserved end residues are part of each CDR3. A D gene is named only where the DNA matches it firmly. Clone sizes are given selectively: once, few, many, or a class where the clone is expanded.

TRBV5-1	NA	TRBD2	TRBJ2-7	CASRRLGREGRYEQYF	TGCGCCAGCAGAAGGCTCGGGCGGGAGGGCCGGTACGAGCAGTACTTC
TRBV29-1	NA	TRBD2	TRBJ2-7	CSVVGPRGGIYEQYF	TGCAGCGTTGTTGGGCCCCGGGGAGGGATCTACGAGCAGTACTTC
TRBV7-9	NA	NA	TRBJ2-7	CASSLQTNYEQYF	TGTGCCAGCAGCTTACAGACAAACTACGAGCAGTACTTC
TRBV5-5	NA	NA	TRBJ2-7	CASSSNSYEQYF	TGTGCCAGCAGCTCAAACTCCTACGAGCAGTACTTC
TRBV7-7	NA	TRBD1	TRBJ2-2	CASSPRTGDTGELFF	TGTGCCAGCAGCCCGCGGACAGGGGACACCGGGGAGCTGTTTTTT
TRBV10-1	NA	NA	TRBJ1-1	CASRPTSGTEAFF	TGCGCCAGCAGACCTACTTCGGGCACTGAAGCTTTCTTT
TRBV5-1	NA	TRBD1	TRBJ1-1	CASSLAGQGESEAFF	TGCGCCAGCAGCTTGGCGGGACAGGGGGAATCTGAAGCTTTCTTT
TRBV2	NA	NA	TRBJ1-1	CASSGQGGNTEAFF	TGTGCCAGCAGTGGGCAGGGAGGGAACACTGAAGCTTTCTTT
TRBV18	NA	NA	TRBJ1-5	CASSPVGASNQPQHF	TGTGCCAGCTCACCCGTGGGGGCAAGCAATCAGCCCCAGCATTTT
TRBV28	few	NA	TRBJ1-2	CASSSGLYGYTF	TGTGCCAGCAGTTCAGGGCTCTATGGCTACACCTTC
TRBV9	NA	NA	TRBJ1-4	CASSVVGGTNEKLFF	TGTGCCAGCAGCGTAGTGGGGGGGACTAATGAAAAACTGTTTTTT
TRBV6-6	NA	TRBD2	TRBJ2-1	CASSSTSGLLLDEQFF	TGTGCCAGCAGTTCAACGTCGGGACTACTTCTGGATGAGCAGTTCTTC
TRBV7-2	NA	TRBD1	TRBJ2-7	CASSRATGTGTYEQYF	TGTGCCAGCAGCCGGGCCACCGGGACAGGGACCTACGAGCAGTACTTC
TRBV27	NA	NA	TRBJ2-7	CASSSISYEQYF	TGTGCCAGCAGTTCCATCTCCTACGAGCAGTACTTC
TRBV5-5	NA	NA	TRBJ2-1	CASSPLISGTEEFF	TGTGCCAGCAGCCCATTGATATCCGGAACGGAGGAGTTCTTC
TRBV9	NA	TRBD1	TRBJ1-4	CASSVGPGQGAVSEKLFF	TGTGCCAGCAGCGTAGGCCCGGGACAGGGGGCGGTGAGTGAAAAACTGTTTTTT
TRBV11-3	NA	NA	TRBJ2-2	CASRSGSWAGELFF	TGTGCCAGCAGGTCCGGGTCTTGGGCCGGGGAGCTGTTTTTT
TRBV11-3	NA	NA	TRBJ1-1	CASSPLPGAEAFF	TGTGCCAGCAGCCCCCTACCGGGGGCTGAAGCTTTCTTT
TRBV11-2	NA	NA	TRBJ1-2	CASSLVEGSYGYTF	TGTGCCAGCAGCTTAGTCGAGGGCAGCTATGGCTACACCTTC
TRBV9	NA	NA	TRBJ1-4	CASSVATAGVGEKLFF	TGTGCCAGCAGCGTAGCTACGGCAGGGGTTGGCGAAAAACTGTTTTTT
TRBV28	once	TRBD1	TRBJ1-2	CASSFPRRGRTYGYTF	TGTGCCAGCAGTTTCCCCCGCAGGGGGCGCACCTATGGCTACACCTTC
TRBV28	NA	NA	TRBJ1-1	CASSFGGAYTEAFF	TGTGCCAGCAGTTTCGGGGGAGCGTACACTGAAGCTTTCTTT
TRBV2	NA	TRBD1	TRBJ1-1	CASILGTGREAFF	TGTGCCAGCATTCTCGGGACAGGGAGAGAAGCTTTCTTT
TRBV19	NA	NA	TRBJ2-2	CASSIFTGSGTGELFF	TGTGCCAGTAGTATATTTACGGGGAGCGGGACCGGGGAGCTGTTTTTT
TRBV4-2	NA	NA	TRBJ2-7	CASSQELRGYAYEQYF	TGTGCCAGCAGCCAAGAGTTGAGAGGATACGCCTACGAGCAGTACTTC
TRBV12-5	few	NA	TRBJ1-5	CASGLNPPGYSNQPQHF	TGTGCTAGTGGTTTGAACCCACCGGGATATAGCAATCAGCCCCAGCATTTT
TRBV19	NA	NA	TRBJ2-2	CASSVTGELFF	TGTGCCAGTAGCGTTACCGGGGAGCTGTTTTTT
TRBV28	NA	NA	TRBJ1-2	CASKKLQGLANYGYTF	TGTGCCAGCAAAAAACTACAGGGACTAGCTAACTATGGCTACACCTTC
TRBV6-1	NA	NA	TRBJ2-1	CASSEWRKFF	TGTGCCAGCAGTGAATGGAGGAAGTTCTTC
TRBV7-2	NA	TRBD1	TRBJ2-7	CASSLGTVNYEQYF	TGTGCCAGCAGCCTCGGGACAGTAAACTACGAGCAGTACTTC
TRBV5-1	NA	NA	TRBJ1-1	CASSLNSEAFF	TGCGCCAGCAGCTTAAACAGTGAAGCTTTCTTT
TRBV28	NA	NA	TRBJ1-1	CASRYLQGEAFF	TGTGCCAGCAGGTACCTACAGGGAGAAGCTTTCTTT
TRBV12-5	NA	TRBD2	TRBJ2-7	CASGFLGTSGRWEQYF	TGTGCTAGTGGTTTTCTCGGGACTAGCGGGAGATGGGAGCAGTACTTC
TRBV5-1	NA	NA	TRBJ1-2	CASSLIIFDLGRSDGYTF	TGCGCCAGCAGCTTGATAATTTTTGACCTCGGTAGGAGTGATGGCTACACCTTC
TRBV5-6	NA	TRBD2	TRBJ2-5	CASSSRAGRGETQYF	TGTGCCAGCAGCTCCAGAGCGGGACGAGGAGAGACCCAGTACTTC
TRBV6-1	NA	TRBD1	TRBJ1-5	CASSVFDRAGNQPQHF	TGTGCCAGCAGTGTTTTTGACAGGGCTGGGAATCAGCCCCAGCATTTT
TRBV6-1	NA	NA	TRBJ2-7	CASSVISGYEQYF	TGTGCCAGCAGTGTTATCTCCGGTTACGAGCAGTACTTC
TRBV10-3	NA	TRBD1	TRBJ2-5	CAISSGRGRQETQYF	TGTGCCATCTCATCCGGCAGGGGGCGTCAAGAGACCCAGTACTTC
TRBV10-3	NA	NA	TRBJ2-7	CAISDYYEQYF	TGTGCCATCAGTGACTATTACGAGCAGTACTTC
TRBV11-2	NA	TRBD1	TRBJ1-2	CASSQRTGNYGYTF	TGTGCCAGCAGCCAACGGACAGGGAACTATGGCTACACCTTC
TRBV6-1	NA	TRBD1	TRBJ1-1	CASSIGTGRVAEAFF	TGTGCCAGCAGCATCGGGACAGGGCGCGTGGCTGAAGCTTTCTTT
TRBV6-1	once	TRBD2	TRBJ2-7	CASSKTSGSYEQYF	TGTGCCAGCAGCAAGACTAGCGGGAGTTACGAGCAGTACTTC